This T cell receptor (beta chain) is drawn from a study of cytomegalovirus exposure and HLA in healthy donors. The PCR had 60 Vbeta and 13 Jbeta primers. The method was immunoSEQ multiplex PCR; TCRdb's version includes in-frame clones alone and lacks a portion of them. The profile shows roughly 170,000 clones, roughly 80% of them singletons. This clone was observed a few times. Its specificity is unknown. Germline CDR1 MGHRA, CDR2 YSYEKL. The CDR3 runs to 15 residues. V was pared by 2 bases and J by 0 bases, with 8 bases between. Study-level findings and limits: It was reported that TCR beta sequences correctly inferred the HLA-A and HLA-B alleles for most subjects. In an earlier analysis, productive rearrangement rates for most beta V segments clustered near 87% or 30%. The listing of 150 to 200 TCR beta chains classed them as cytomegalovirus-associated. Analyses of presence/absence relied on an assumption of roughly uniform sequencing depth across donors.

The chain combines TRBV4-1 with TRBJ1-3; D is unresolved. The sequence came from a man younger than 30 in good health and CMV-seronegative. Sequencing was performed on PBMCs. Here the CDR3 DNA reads TGCGCCAGCAGCCAATTGACACACTCTGGAAACACCATATATTTT. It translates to CASSQLTHSGNTIYF.